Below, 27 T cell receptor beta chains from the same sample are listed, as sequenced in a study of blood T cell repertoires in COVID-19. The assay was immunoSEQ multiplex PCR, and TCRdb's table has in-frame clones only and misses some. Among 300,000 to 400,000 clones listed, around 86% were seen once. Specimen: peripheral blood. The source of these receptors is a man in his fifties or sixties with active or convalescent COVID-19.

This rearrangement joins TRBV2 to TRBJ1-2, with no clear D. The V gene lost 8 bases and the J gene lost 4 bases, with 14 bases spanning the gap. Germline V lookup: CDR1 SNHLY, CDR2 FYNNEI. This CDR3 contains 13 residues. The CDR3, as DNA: TGTGCCAGCTCAAGTGGTTTCGGCTATGGCTACACCTTC. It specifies CASSSGFGYGYTF.

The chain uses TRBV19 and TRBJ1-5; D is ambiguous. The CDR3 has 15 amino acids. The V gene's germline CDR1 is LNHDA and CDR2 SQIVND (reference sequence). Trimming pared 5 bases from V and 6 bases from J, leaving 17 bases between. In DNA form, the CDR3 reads TGTGCCAGTAGTTCCCCTGGTCCCTCCGGTCAGCCCCAGCATTTT. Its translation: CASSSPGPSGQPQHF.

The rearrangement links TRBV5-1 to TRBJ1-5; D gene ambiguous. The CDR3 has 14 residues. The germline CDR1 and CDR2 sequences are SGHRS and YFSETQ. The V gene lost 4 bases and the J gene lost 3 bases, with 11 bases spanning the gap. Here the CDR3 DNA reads TGCGCCAGCAGCCTGGAACAGACCAATCAGCCCCAGCATTTT. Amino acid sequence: CASSLEQTNQPQHF.

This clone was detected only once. DNA for the CDR3: TGTGCCAGCACCCTTCTGGTTACAGGGTTCAATGAGCAGTTCTTC. Its translation is CASTLLVTGFNEQFF. This rearrangement joins TRBV7-9 to TRBJ2-1; tentative D call: TRBD1 (6 bases). The V end lost 7 bases, the J end lost 6 bases, and 19 bases lay between the germline ends. The CDR3 has 15 amino acids. Germline V gives CDR1 SEHNR, CDR2 FQNEAQ (reference sequence).

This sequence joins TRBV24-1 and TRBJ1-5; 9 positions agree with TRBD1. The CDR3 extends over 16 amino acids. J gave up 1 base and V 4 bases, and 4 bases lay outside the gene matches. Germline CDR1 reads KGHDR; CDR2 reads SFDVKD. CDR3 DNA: TGTGCCACCAGTGACCGAACAGGGGGCAGCAATCAGCCCCAGCATTTT. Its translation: CATSDRTGGSNQPQHF.

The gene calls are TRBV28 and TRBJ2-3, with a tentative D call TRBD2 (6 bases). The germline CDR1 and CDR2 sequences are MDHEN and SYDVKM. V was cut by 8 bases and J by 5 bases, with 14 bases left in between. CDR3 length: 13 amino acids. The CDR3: CASLGAGIDTQYF. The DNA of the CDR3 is TGTGCCAGCTTGGGCGCGGGGATAGATACGCAGTATTTT.

The CDR3 DNA sequence: TGTGCCAGCAGCGCCTGGGCGGGGGACTATGGCTACACCTTC. It specifies CASSAWAGDYGYTF. V gene TRBV7-6 combines with J gene TRBJ1-2; the D gene is possibly TRBD1 (5 bases). CDR1 is SGHVS and CDR2 is FNYEAQ in the germline V gene. This CDR3 has 14 residues. Trimming removed 5 bases from V and 3 bases from J, with 13 bases in between.

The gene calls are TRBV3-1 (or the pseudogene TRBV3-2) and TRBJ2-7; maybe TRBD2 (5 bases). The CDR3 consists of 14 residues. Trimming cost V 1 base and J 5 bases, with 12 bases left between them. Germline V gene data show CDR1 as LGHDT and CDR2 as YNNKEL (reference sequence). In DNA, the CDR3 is TGTGCCAGCAGCCAAGGACTAAGAGGAGACGAGCAGTACTTC. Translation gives CASSQGLRGDEQYF.

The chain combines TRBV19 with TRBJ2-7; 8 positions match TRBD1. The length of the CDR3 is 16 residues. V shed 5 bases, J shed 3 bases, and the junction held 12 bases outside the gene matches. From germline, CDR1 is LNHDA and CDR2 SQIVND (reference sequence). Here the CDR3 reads CASSPPGQDPLYEQYF. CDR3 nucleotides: TGTGCCAGTAGTCCTCCGGGACAGGATCCCCTCTACGAGCAGTACTTC.

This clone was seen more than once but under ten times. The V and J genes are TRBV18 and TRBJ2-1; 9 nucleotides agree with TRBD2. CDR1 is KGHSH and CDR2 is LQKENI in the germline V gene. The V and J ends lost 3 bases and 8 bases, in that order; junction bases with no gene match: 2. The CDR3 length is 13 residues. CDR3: CASSPAGGHEQFF. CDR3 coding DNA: TGTGCCAGCTCACCGGCGGGAGGGCATGAGCAGTTCTTC. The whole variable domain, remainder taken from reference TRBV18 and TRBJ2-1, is NAGVMQNPRHLVRRRGQEARLRCSPMKGHSHVYWYRQLPEEGLKFMVYLQKENIIDESGMPKERFSAEFPKEGPSILRIQQVVRGDSAAYFCASSPAGGHEQFFGPGTRLTVL.

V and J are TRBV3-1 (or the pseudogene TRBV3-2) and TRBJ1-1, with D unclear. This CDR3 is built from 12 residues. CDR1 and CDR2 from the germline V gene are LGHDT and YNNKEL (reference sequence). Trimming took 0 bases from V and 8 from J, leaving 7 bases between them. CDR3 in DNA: TGTGCCAGCAGCCAAGACGGCAGGGAAGCTTTCTTT. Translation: CASSQDGREAFF.

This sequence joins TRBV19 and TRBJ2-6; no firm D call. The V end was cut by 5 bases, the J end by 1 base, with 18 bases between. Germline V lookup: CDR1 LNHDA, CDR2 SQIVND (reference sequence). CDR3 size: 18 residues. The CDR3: CASSRGRSSGSGANVLTF. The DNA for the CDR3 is TGTGCCAGTAGTCGTGGAAGATCCTCCGGGTCTGGGGCCAACGTCCTGACTTTC.

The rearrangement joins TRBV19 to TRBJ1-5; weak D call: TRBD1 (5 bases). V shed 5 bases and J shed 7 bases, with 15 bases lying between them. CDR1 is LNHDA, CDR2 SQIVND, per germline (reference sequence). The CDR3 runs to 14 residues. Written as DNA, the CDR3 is TGTGCCAGTAGTCTCCACATCGGGGGACAGCCCCAGCATTTT. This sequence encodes CASSLHIGGQPQHF.

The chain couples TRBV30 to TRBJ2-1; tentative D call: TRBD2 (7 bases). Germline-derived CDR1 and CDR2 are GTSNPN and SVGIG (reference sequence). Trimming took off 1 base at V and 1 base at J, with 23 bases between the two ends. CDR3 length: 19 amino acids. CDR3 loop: CAWSGSGARGSLSYNEQFF. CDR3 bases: TGTGCCTGGAGTGGGTCAGGGGCCCGCGGGAGTTTATCCTACAATGAGCAGTTCTTC. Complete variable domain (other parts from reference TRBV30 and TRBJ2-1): SQTIHQWPATLVQPVGSPLSLECTVEGTSNPNLYWYRQAAGRGLQLLFYSVGIGQISSEVPQNLSASRPQDRQFILSSKKLLLSDSGFYLCAWSGSGARGSLSYNEQFFGPGTRLTVL.

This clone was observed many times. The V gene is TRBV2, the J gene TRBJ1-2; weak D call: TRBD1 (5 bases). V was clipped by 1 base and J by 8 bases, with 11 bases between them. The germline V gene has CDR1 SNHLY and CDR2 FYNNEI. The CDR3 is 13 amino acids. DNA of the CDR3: TGTGCCAGCAGTGAAGATGGAGGGGAAGGCTACACCTTC. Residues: CASSEDGGEGYTF.

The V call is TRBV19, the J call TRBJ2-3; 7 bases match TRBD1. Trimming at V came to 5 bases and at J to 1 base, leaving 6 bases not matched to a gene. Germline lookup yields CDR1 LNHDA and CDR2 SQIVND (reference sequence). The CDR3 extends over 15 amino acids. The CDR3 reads CASSPRGQGTDTQYF. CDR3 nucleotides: TGTGCCAGTAGTCCCCGAGGACAGGGCACAGATACGCAGTATTTT.

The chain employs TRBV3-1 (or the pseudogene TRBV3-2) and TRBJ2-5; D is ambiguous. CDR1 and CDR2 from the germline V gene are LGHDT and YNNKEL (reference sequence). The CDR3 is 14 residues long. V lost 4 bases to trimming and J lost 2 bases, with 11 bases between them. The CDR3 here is CASSPSDLQETQYF. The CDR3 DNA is TGTGCCAGCAGCCCCAGCGATTTGCAAGAGACCCAGTACTTC.

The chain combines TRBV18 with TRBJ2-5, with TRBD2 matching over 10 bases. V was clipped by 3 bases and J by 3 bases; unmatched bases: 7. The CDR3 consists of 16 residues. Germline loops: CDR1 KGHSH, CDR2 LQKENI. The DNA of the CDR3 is TGTGCCAGCTCACCCCCCGGGACTAGCGTTAAAGAGACCCAGTACTTC. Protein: CASSPPGTSVKETQYF.

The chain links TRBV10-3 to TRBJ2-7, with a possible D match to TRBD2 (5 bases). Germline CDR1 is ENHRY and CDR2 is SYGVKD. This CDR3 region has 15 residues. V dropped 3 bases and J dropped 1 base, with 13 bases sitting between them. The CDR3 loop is CAISDPGRVSYEQYF. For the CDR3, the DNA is TGTGCCATCAGTGACCCGGGGAGAGTTTCCTACGAGCAGTACTTC.

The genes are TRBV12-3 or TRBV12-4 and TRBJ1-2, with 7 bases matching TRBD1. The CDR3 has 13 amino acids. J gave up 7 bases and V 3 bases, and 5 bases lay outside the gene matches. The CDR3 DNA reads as TGTGCCAGCAGTTTCGAGGGGGCGGGTGGCTACACCTTC. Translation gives CASSFEGAGGYTF.

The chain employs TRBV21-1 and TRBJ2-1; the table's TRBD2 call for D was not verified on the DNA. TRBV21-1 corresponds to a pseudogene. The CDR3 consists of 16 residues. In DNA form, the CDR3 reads TGTGCCAGCAGCAAAGTATGCCTAGCCCCCCACAATGAGCAGTTCTTC. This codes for CASSKVCLAPHNEQFF.

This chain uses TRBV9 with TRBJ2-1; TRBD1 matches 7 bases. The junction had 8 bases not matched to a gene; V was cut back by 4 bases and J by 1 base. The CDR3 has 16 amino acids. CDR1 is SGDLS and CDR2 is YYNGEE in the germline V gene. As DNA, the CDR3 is TGTGCCAGCAGCCCTAGGGACAGCTTATCCTACAATGAGCAGTTCTTC. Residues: CASSPRDSLSYNEQFF.

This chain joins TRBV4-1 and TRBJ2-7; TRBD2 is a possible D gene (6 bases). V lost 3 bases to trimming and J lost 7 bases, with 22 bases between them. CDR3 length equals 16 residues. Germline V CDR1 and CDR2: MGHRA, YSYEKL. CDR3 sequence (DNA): TGCGCCAGCAGCCAGGCCGGGGGTAGCGTACCCCCAGAGCAGTACTTC. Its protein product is CASSQAGGSVPPEQYF.

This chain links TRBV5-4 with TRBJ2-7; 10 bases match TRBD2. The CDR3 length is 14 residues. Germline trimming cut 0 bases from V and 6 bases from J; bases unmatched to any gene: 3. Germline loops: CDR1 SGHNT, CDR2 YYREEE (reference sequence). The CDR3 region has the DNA TGTGCCAGCAGCTTGGAACTAGCGGGGAGCGAGCAGTACTTC. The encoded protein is CASSLELAGSEQYF. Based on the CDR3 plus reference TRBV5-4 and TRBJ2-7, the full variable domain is ETGVTQSPTHLIKTRGQQVTLRCSSQSGHNTVSWYQQALGQGPQFIFQYYREEENGRGNFPPRFSGLQFPNYSSELNVNALELDDSALYLCASSLELAGSEQYFGPGTRLTVT.

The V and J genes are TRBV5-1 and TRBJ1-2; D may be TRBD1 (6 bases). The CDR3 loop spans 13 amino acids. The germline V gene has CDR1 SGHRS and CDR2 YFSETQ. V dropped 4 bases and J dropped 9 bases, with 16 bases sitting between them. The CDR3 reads CASSAAGTRSYTF. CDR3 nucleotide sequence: TGCGCCAGCAGCGCGGCCGGGACAAGGAGCTACACCTTC.

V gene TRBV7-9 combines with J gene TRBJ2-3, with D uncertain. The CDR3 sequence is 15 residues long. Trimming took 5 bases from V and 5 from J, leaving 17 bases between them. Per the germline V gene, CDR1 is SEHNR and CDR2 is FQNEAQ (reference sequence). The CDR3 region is CASSPLQRLKDTQYF. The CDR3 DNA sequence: TGTGCCAGCAGCCCCCTGCAGCGTTTGAAAGATACGCAGTATTTT.

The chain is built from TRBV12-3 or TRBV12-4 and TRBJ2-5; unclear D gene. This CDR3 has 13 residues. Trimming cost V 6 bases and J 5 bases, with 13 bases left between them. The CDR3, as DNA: TGTGCCAGCAGAGTCATCCCCGGGGAGACCCAGTACTTC. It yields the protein CASRVIPGETQYF.